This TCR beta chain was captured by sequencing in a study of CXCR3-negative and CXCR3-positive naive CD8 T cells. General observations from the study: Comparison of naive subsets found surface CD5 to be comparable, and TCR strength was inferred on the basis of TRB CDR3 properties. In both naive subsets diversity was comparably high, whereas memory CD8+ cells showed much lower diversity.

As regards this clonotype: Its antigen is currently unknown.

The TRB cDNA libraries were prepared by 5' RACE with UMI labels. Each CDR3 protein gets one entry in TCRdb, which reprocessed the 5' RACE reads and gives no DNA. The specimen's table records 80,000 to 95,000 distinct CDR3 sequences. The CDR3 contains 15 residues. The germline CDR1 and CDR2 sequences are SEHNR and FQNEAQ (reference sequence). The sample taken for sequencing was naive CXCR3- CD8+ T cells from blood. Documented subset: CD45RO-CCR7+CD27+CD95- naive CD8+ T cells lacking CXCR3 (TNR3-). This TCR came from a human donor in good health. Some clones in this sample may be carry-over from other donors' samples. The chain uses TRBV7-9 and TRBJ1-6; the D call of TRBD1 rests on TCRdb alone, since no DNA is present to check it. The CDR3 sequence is CASSPAGASNSPLHF. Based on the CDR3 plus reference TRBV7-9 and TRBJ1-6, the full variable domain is DTGVSQNPRHKITKRGQNVTFRCDPISEHNRLYWYRQTLGQGPEFLTYFQNEAQLEKSRLLSDRFSAERPKGSFSTLEIQRTEQGDSAMYLCASSPAGASNSPLHFGNGTRLTVT.